These 30 T cell receptor beta chains were all obtained from the same sample, sequenced in a study of breast tumors, draining lymph nodes, adjacent tissues (dated by TCRdb to 2015 to 2016). Library preparation employed multiplex PCR. This sample was sequenced with an Illumina HiSeq 2000. TCRdb applied fastp at Q25 and MiXCR to the public reads, then kept only in-frame beta chains. All rows with the same CDR3 protein become a single entry with the most common DNA and genes. Counted in this sample were about 300,000 distinct CDR3 sequences; 30% to 35% of them appeared once. The biggest ten clones account for more than 0.95% of the sample. Lymph node samples came from the axillary draining lymph nodes of breast cancer patients. Material: axillary lymph node tissue. The receptors derive from a female donor with breast cancer. Some clones in this sample may be carry-over from other donors' samples.

In regard to this clonotype: One base away lies a much larger clone, so this may be a sequencing read error. The chain couples TRBV11-2 to TRBJ2-7, with D unresolved. Per the germline V gene, CDR1 is SGHAT and CDR2 is FQNNGV. The CDR3 totals 13 residues. V was clipped by 1 base and J by 6 bases, with 10 bases between them. CDR3 residues: CASSLVGTSEQYF. The CDR3 DNA reads as TGTGCCAGCAGCTTAGTGGGTACCTCCGAGCAGTACTTC.

The rearrangement uses TRBV15 and TRBJ1-1, with 7 bases aligning to TRBD1. The germline V gene has CDR1 LNHNV and CDR2 YYDKDF (reference sequence). The CDR3 totals 13 residues. The V segment lost 8 bases and the J segment 1 base; nucleotides outside the gene matches: 4. The CDR3 sequence: CATATGENTEAFF. In nucleotides, the CDR3 is TGTGCCACCGCTACAGGGGAGAACACTGAAGCTTTCTTT.

In this sample, this clonotype turned up many times. This chain connects TRBV7-9 to TRBJ2-3; 8 bases line up with TRBD1. The junction had 5 bases not matched to a gene; V was cut back by 8 bases and J by 1 base. Germline-derived CDR1 and CDR2 are SEHNR and FQNEAQ (reference sequence). CDR3 length: 14 residues. CDR3 sequence: CASRGTGRTDTQYF. The CDR3 DNA follows: TGTGCCAGCCGAGGGACAGGCCGCACAGATACGCAGTATTTT.

This clonotype was detected many times. The genes are TRBV11-2 and TRBJ2-1; D ambiguous. The CDR3 sequence is 15 residues long. Germline CDR1 and CDR2: SGHAT and FQNNGV. V was clipped by 1 base and J by 2 bases, with 9 bases between them. The CDR3 DNA follows: TGTGCCAGCAGCTTAGTGCTTACCACCTACAATGAGCAGTTCTTC. Translated, it gives CASSLVLTTYNEQFF.

As to this clonotype: The CDR3 end shows no conserved phenylalanine or tryptophan, and so a read error is likely. The chain uses TRBV19 and TRBJ2-2; D is possibly TRBD2 (6 bases). The CDR3 covers 16 residues. Germline loops: CDR1 LNHDA, CDR2 SQIVND (reference sequence). V lost 2 bases and J lost 2, with 12 bases in between. Here the CDR3 DNA reads TGTGCCAGTAGTATAACGTCGGGGGTTAACACCGGGGAGCTGTTTTCT. Residues: CASSITSGVNTGELFS.

This clonotype was detected many times. The chain carries TRBV9 and TRBJ2-5, with TRBD2 as a possible D gene (6 bases). This CDR3 is 15 amino acids long. V was cut by 0 bases and J by 5 bases, with 14 bases left in between. CDR1 and CDR2 (germline): SGDLS, YYNGEE. This CDR3 reads CASSVGQRRGETQYF. The CDR3 DNA sequence: TGTGCCAGCAGCGTAGGTCAGCGACGGGGGGAGACCCAGTACTTC.

This clonotype was seen at least ten times. The rearrangement joins TRBV9 to TRBJ2-5; D gene ambiguous. The germline V and J ends were trimmed by 0 bases and 2 bases, with 14 bases remaining between them. The CDR3 is 16 residues long. Germline-derived CDR1 and CDR2 are SGDLS and YYNGEE. CDR3 protein: CASSVGVLMGQETQYF. As DNA, the CDR3 is TGTGCCAGCAGCGTAGGAGTTCTGATGGGGCAAGAGACCCAGTACTTC.

This clonotype was counted a few times. This may arise from a read error, as a much more abundant clone is one base away. V is TRBV7-6 and J is TRBJ2-1; 7 nucleotides match TRBD1. Germline CDR1 reads SGHVS; CDR2 reads FNYEAQ. There are 13 residues in the CDR3. CDR3 in DNA: TGTGCCGGCAGCTGGGACAGAAACAATGAGCAGTTCTTC. This codes for CAGSWDRNNEQFF.

This clonotype appeared many times. The chain combines TRBV15 with TRBJ2-1; D is possibly TRBD1 or TRBD2 (6 bases each). The V gene lost 4 bases and the J gene lost 11 bases, with 18 bases spanning the gap. The V gene's germline CDR1 is LNHNV and CDR2 YYDKDF (reference sequence). This CDR3 region has 14 residues. The CDR3 spells CATSTLQLGGQQFF. CDR3 sequence (DNA): TGTGCCACCAGCACCCTACAGCTAGGGGGGCAGCAGTTCTTC.

Regarding this clonotype: A much larger clone lies one base from this, so it may be a read error. V gene TRBV5-1 combines with J gene TRBJ2-1, with a possible D match to TRBD2 (6 bases). The CDR3 length is 15 residues. Germline CDR1 and CDR2: SGHRS and YFSETQ. The DNA of the CDR3 is TGCGCCAGCAGCCAAGAGCGGGCTTACCTGGATGAGGAGTTCTTC. It is translated as CASSQERAYLDEEFF. Combining the CDR3 with reference TRBV5-1 and TRBJ2-1 gives the whole variable domain KAGVTQTPRYLIKTRGQQVTLSCSPISGHRSVSWYQQTPGQGLQFLFEYFSETQRNKGNFPGRFSGRQFSNSRSEMNVSTLELGDSALYLCASSQERAYLDEEFFGPGTRLTVL.

This clonotype was seen repeatedly, ten times or more. The chain carries TRBV7-8 and TRBJ2-7; D unresolved. CDR3 length: 10 amino acids. V was trimmed by 6 bases and J by 7 bases, leaving 7 bases between them. CDR1 and CDR2 from the germline V gene are SGHVS and FQNEAQ. In DNA, the CDR3 is TGTGCCAGCAGGTATATTGAGCAGTACTTC. It translates to CASRYIEQYF.

This clonotype was observed many times. This chain links TRBV19 with TRBJ2-1, with 12 bases lining up with TRBD2. Trimming cost V 6 bases and J 4 bases; bases outside gene matches: 10. This CDR3 is 17 amino acids long. The germline V gene has CDR1 LNHDA and CDR2 SQIVND (reference sequence). The DNA for the CDR3 is TGTGCCAGTAGGAGACACGGACTAGCGGGATCTTACAATGAGCAGTTCTTC. Its translation is CASRRHGLAGSYNEQFF.

This clonotype was observed many times. This chain connects TRBV20-1 to TRBJ2-2; 7 bases map to TRBD1. The germline CDR1 and CDR2 sequences are DFQATT and SNEGSKA (reference sequence). The CDR3 spans 12 residues. V was clipped by 4 bases and J by 6 bases; unmatched bases: 2. CDR3 sequence reads: CSAITGAGELFF. The CDR3 DNA reads as TGCAGTGCTATCACAGGGGCCGGGGAGCTGTTTTTT.

This clonotype was seen many times. The J gene is TRBJ2-3, the V gene TRBV20-1, with 9 bases identical to TRBD1. The CDR3 runs 16 residues. V shed 1 base, J shed 3 bases, and the junction held 8 bases outside the gene matches. Germline CDR1 reads DFQATT; CDR2 reads SNEGSKA (reference sequence). CDR3: CSARALGQGTTDTQYF. CDR3 coding DNA: TGCAGTGCTAGAGCTCTCGGACAGGGGACAACAGATACGCAGTATTTT.

This clonotype was counted at least ten times. The rearrangement uses TRBV30 and TRBJ2-7; D is ambiguous. The CDR3 totals 13 residues. CDR1 is GTSNPN and CDR2 is SVGIG in the germline V gene (reference sequence). Trimming removed 1 base at V and 0 bases at J, with 7 bases between. The CDR3 sequence: CAWSGEISYEQYF. In DNA, the CDR3 is TGTGCCTGGAGTGGTGAGATCTCCTACGAGCAGTACTTC.

This clonotype has a count of ten or more. The chain uses TRBV19 and TRBJ2-3; D is possibly TRBD1 (8 bases). The ends were cut back, 5 bases at V and 5 bases at J, with 14 bases in the middle. The CDR3 is 14 amino acids. CDR1 is LNHDA and CDR2 is SQIVND in the germline V gene (reference sequence). The CDR3 here is CASSLQGGGDTQYF. CDR3 nucleotides: TGTGCCAGTAGTTTACAGGGGGGGGGAGATACGCAGTATTTT.

V gene TRBV7-8 combines with J gene TRBJ2-3, with 8 positions matching TRBD1. From germline, CDR1 is SGHVS and CDR2 FQNEAQ. The ends lost 8 bases at V and 3 bases at J; junction bases unmatched: 7. The CDR3 length is 14 residues. CDR3 protein: CASDQGAGTDTQYF. The CDR3 nucleotides read TGTGCCAGCGACCAGGGGGCTGGTACAGATACGCAGTATTTT.

This clonotype was seen ten or more times. The gene calls are TRBV11-2 and TRBJ2-3; TRBD2 might be the D (6 bases). Germline CDR1 reads SGHAT; CDR2 reads FQNNGV. The germline V and J ends were trimmed by 2 bases and 2 bases, with 11 bases remaining between them. The CDR3 runs to 15 residues. CDR3 protein: CASSLTGVITDTQYF. The CDR3 bases are TGTGCCAGCAGCTTAACGGGAGTGATCACAGATACGCAGTATTTT.

There are many counts of this clonotype. The chain couples TRBV19 to TRBJ1-2; possibly TRBD1 for D (6 bases). The CDR3 is made up of 15 amino acids. Germline assignment: CDR1 LNHDA and CDR2 SQIVND (reference sequence). V gave up 1 base and J gave up 7 bases, with 16 bases separating them. The CDR3 sequence is CASSIGGRGLSGYTF. CDR3 coding DNA: TGTGCCAGTAGTATAGGGGGCAGGGGCTTATCTGGCTACACCTTC.

This clonotype was picked up many times. As DNA, the CDR3 is TGTGCCAGCAGCCCAGAGGGCAGGGACAGGGGGCATAGCAATCAGCCCCAGCATTTT. Translated: CASSPEGRDRGHSNQPQHF. The V gene is TRBV4-2, the J gene TRBJ1-5, with TRBD1 matching 12 bases. CDR3 length equals 19 residues. Germline V CDR1 and CDR2: LGHNA, YNFKEQ. Trimming took 4 bases from V and 0 from J; bases not matched to a gene: 10.

This clonotype was seen many times. The J gene is TRBJ2-5, the V gene TRBV24-1, with TRBD1 matching over 7 bases. The V gene end was trimmed by 3 bases and the J gene end by 5 bases; junction bases not matched to a gene: 11. This CDR3 has 16 residues. CDR1 and CDR2 from the germline V gene are KGHDR and SFDVKD. CDR3 in DNA: TGTGCCACCAGTGATGGCTACCCAGGGGGTGGCGAGACCCAGTACTTC. It specifies CATSDGYPGGGETQYF.

The sample holds one count of this clonotype. The chain is built from TRBV12-3 or TRBV12-4 and TRBJ2-5; 13 bases are a match to TRBD2. The length of the CDR3 is 15 residues. V shed 8 bases, J shed 5 bases, and the junction held 8 bases outside the gene matches. The CDR3: CASVGLAGEGETQYF. The DNA of the CDR3 is TGTGCCAGCGTTGGACTAGCGGGAGAAGGTGAGACCCAGTACTTC.

This clonotype was recorded at least ten times. The chain employs TRBV6-5 and TRBJ2-1; 8 bases align to TRBD2. CDR1 MNHEY and CDR2 SVGAGI come from the germline V gene. V gave up 2 bases and J gave up 7 bases; unmatched junction bases: 7. The CDR3 length is 15 residues. Written as DNA, the CDR3 is TGTGCCAGCAGTTACCCGAGCGGGAGTAAGAATGAGCAGTTCTTC. This codes for CASSYPSGSKNEQFF.

A remark on this clonotype: This may be a read error, as it is one base from a much larger clone. The rearrangement links TRBV4-2 to TRBJ2-1; TRBD2 matches 7 bases. With V trimmed by 0 bases and J by 5 bases, 7 bases remained unmatched. CDR1 LGHNA and CDR2 YNFKEQ come from the germline V gene. This CDR3 spans 16 amino acids. CDR3 amino acids: CASSQDGDGGNNEQFF. In DNA form, the CDR3 reads TGTGCCAGCAGCCAAGACGGGGACGGGGGGAACAATGAGCAGTTCTTC.

This clonotype was counted ten times or more. DNA for the CDR3: TGTGCCAGCAGTTTGAGGGGGCAGGGTGGCTACACCTTC. Its protein product is CASSLRGQGGYTF. The V and J genes are TRBV12-3 or TRBV12-4 and TRBJ1-2; 7 bases agree with TRBD1. The CDR3 consists of 13 residues. The V segment lost 3 bases and the J segment 7 bases; nucleotides outside the gene matches: 5.

This clonotype has a count of ten or more. The CDR3 spells CASSRKHSNQPQHF. The CDR3, as DNA: TGTGCCAGCAGCCGGAAACATAGCAATCAGCCCCAGCATTTT. V usage is TRBV6-5 and J usage is TRBJ1-5; unclear D gene. Germline V CDR1 and CDR2: MNHEY, SVGAGI. Between the trimmed V and J ends, which lost 6 bases and 0 bases, there was a span of 9 bases. The CDR3 extends over 14 amino acids.

This clonotype showed up many times. The chain carries TRBV2 and TRBJ1-5, with 8 bases fitting TRBD1. J lost 5 bases, V lost 8 bases, and 5 bases had no gene match. Germline lookup yields CDR1 SNHLY and CDR2 FYNNEI. The length of the CDR3 is 13 residues. CDR3 sequence (DNA): TGTGCCAGCGCAGGGGGCCCCGATCAGCCCCAGCATTTT. It is translated as CASAGGPDQPQHF.

For this clonotype: A much larger clone lies a single base off, so this may be a read error. This chain connects TRBV6-1 to TRBJ2-7; TRBD1 agrees at 10 bases. CDR1 MNHNS and CDR2 SASEGT come from the germline V gene. Trimming took 5 bases from V and 6 from J; bases not matched to a gene: 7. CDR3 size: 14 residues. The CDR3 sequence: CASSQSGTGVEQYF. DNA for the CDR3: TGTGCCAGCAGTCAATCCGGGACAGGGGTCGAGCAGTACTTC.

The table lists this clonotype with many counts. The chain is built from TRBV7-6 and TRBJ2-7; 9 bases match TRBD1. Germline values: CDR1 SGHVS, CDR2 FNYEAQ. V dropped 0 bases and J dropped 5; count of bases not matched to a gene: 2. The CDR3 is made up of 14 amino acids. CDR3 DNA sequence: TGTGCCAGCAGCTTAGCGACAGGGGGAGACGAGCAGTACTTC. Protein: CASSLATGGDEQYF.

This chain uses TRBV13 with TRBJ2-1, with D unresolved. Germline CDR1 reads PRHDT; CDR2 reads FYEKMQ (reference sequence). The ends were cut back, 5 bases at V and 8 bases at J, with 19 bases in the middle. This CDR3 comprises 15 residues. The CDR3 coding sequence is TGTGCCAGCAGCCTCTTTCTGGGCCCGATCGATGAGCAGTTCTTC. Its translation is CASSLFLGPIDEQFF.